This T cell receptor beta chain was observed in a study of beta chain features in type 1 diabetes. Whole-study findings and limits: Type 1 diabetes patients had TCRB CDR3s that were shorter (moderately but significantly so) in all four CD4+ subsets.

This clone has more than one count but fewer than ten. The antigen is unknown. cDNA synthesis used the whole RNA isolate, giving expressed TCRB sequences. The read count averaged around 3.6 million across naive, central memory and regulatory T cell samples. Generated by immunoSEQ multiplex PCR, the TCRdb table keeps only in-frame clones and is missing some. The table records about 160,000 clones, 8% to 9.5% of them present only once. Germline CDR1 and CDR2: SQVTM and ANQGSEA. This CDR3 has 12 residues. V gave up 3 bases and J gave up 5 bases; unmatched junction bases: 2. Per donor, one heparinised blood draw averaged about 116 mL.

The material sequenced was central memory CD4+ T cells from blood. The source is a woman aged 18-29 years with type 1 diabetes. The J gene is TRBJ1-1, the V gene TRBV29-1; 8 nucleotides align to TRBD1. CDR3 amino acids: CSVDNRGTEAFF. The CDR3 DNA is TGCAGCGTTGACAACAGGGGGACTGAAGCTTTCTTT.